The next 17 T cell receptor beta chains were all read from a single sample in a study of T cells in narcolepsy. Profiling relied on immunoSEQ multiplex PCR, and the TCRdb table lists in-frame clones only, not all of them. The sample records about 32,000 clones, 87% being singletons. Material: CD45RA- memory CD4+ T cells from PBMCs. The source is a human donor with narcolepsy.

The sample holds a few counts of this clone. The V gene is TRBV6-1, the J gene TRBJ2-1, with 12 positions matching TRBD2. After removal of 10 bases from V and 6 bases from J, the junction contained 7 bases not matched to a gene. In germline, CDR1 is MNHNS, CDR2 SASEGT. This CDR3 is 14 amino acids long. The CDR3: CATRLAGAGNEQFF. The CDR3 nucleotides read TGTGCCACGCGACTAGCGGGAGCAGGCAATGAGCAGTTCTTC.

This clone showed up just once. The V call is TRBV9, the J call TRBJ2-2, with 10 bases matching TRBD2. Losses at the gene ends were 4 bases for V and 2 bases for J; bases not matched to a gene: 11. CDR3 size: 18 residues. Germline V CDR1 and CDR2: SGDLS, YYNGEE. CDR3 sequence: CASSPHSLAGVNTGELFF. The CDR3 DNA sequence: TGTGCCAGCAGCCCCCACTCTCTAGCGGGGGTTAACACCGGGGAGCTGTTTTTT.

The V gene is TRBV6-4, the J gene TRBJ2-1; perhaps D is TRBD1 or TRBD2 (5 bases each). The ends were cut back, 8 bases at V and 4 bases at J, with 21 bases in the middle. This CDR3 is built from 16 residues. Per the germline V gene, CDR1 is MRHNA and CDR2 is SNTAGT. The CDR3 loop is CASSDSYGAEYNEQFF. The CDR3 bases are TGTGCCAGCTCTGACTCCTACGGGGCGGAATACAATGAGCAGTTCTTC.

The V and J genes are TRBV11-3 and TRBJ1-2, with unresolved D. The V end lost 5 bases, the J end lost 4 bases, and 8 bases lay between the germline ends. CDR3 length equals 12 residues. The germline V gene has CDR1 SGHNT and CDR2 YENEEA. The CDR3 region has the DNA TGTGCCAGCAGCCTGGACCGCTATGGCTACACCTTC. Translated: CASSLDRYGYTF.

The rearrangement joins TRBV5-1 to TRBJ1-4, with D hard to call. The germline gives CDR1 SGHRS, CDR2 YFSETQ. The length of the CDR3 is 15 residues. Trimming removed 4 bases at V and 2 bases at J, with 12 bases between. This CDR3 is CASSPTRPTNEKLFF. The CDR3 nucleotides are TGCGCCAGCAGCCCCACGCGGCCCACTAATGAAAAACTGTTTTTT.

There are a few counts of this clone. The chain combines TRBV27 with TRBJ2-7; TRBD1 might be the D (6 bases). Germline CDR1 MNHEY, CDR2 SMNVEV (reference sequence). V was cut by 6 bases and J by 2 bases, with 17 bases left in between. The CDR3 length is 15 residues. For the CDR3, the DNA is TGTGCCAGCAGAAAACAGGGAGAAGGTACCTACGAGCAGTACTTC. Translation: CASRKQGEGTYEQYF.

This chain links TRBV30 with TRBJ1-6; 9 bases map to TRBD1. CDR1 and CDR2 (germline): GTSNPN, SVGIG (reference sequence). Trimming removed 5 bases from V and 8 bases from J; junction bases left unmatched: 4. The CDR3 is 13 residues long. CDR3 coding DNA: TGTGCCTGGGGACAGGGGCAACATTCACCCCTCCACTTT. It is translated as CAWGQGQHSPLHF.

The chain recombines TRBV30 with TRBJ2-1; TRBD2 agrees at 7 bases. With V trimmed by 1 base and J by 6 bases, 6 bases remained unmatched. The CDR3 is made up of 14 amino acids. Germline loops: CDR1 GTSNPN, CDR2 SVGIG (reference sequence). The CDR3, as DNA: TGTGCCTGGAGTGGAGGACTAGTCGGCAATGAGCAGTTCTTC. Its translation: CAWSGGLVGNEQFF.

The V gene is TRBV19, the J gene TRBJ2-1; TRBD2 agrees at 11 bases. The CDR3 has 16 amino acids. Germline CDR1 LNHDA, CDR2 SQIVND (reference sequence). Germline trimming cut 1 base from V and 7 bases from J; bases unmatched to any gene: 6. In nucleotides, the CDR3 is TGTGCCAGTAGTATAGCTCTTACTAGCGGGAGTAATGAGCAGTTCTTC. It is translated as CASSIALTSGSNEQFF.

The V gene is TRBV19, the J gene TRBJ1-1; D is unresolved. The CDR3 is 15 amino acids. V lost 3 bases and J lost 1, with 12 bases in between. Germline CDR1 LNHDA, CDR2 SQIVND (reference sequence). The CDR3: CASSIGGVGNTEAFF. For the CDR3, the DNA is TGTGCCAGTAGTATCGGCGGGGTGGGGAACACTGAAGCTTTCTTT.

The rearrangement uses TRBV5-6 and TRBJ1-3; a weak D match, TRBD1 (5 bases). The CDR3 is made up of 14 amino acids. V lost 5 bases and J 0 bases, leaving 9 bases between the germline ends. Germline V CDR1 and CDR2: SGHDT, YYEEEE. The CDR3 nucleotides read TGTGCCAGCAGATGGGGGATCTCTGGAAACACCATATATTTT. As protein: CASRWGISGNTIYF.

In DNA form, the CDR3 reads TGTGCCAGTAGTTGGGGGACAGGGGATCAGCCCCAGCATTTT. Its translation: CASSWGTGDQPQHF. The chain employs TRBV19 and TRBJ1-5; the match to TRBD1 covers 10 bases. Germline lookup yields CDR1 LNHDA and CDR2 SQIVND (reference sequence). The CDR3 has 14 amino acids. V was clipped by 5 bases and J by 5 bases; unmatched bases: 3.

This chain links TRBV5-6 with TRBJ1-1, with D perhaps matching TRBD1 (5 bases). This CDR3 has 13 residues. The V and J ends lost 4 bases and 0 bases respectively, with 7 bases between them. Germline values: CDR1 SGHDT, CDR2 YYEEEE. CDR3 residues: CASSGQVNTEAFF. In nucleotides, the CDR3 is TGTGCCAGCAGCGGACAAGTGAACACTGAAGCTTTCTTT.

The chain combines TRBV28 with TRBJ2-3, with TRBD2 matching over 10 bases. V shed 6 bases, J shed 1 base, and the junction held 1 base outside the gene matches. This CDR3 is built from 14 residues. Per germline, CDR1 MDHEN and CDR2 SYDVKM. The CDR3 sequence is CASSTSGGTDTQYF. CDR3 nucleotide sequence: TGTGCCAGCAGCACTAGCGGGGGCACAGATACGCAGTATTTT. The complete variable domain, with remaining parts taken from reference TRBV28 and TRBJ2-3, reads DVKVTQSSRYLVKRTGEKVFLECVQDMDHENMFWYRQDPGLGLRLIYFSYDVKMKEKGDIPEGYSVSREKKERFSLILESASTNQTSMYLCASSTSGGTDTQYFGPGTRLTVL.

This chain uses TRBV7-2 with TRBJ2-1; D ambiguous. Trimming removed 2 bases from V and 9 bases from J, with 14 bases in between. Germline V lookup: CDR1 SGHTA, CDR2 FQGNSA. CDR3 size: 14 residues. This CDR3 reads CASSLHLGLAEQFF. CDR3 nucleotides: TGTGCCAGCAGCTTACATCTAGGATTGGCTGAGCAGTTCTTC.

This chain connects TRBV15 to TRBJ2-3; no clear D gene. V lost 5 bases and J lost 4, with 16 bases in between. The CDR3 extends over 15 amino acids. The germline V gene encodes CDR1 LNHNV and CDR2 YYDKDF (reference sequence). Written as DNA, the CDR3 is TGTGCCACCAGCCCTGGGGTCGACTCCGCAGATACGCAGTATTTT. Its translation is CATSPGVDSADTQYF.

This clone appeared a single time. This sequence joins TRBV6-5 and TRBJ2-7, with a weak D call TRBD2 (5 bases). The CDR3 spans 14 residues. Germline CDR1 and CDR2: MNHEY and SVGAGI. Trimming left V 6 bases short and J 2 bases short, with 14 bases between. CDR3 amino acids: CASRPGLTTYEQYF. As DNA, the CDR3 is TGTGCCAGCAGACCCGGACTCACGACCTACGAGCAGTACTTC.